One sample yielded the 28 T cell receptor beta chains listed below, sequenced in a study of blood T cell repertoires in COVID-19. TCRdb's copy holds only in-frame clones and misses some; the assay was immunoSEQ multiplex PCR. The sample lists about 520,000 clones; 70% to 90% were seen once. The sequencing sample was made of peripheral blood. The receptors shown here come from a human donor in a cohort sampled during active COVID-19.

This clone was observed a single time. The chain joins TRBV19 to TRBJ1-2; TRBD1 might be the D (5 bases). V was pared by 1 base and J by 4 bases, with 10 bases between. Per germline, CDR1 LNHDA and CDR2 SQIVND (reference sequence). This CDR3 comprises 14 residues. The CDR3 DNA is TGTGCCAGTAGTATAGGCCGGGGGATCTATGGCTACACCTTC. Encoded protein: CASSIGRGIYGYTF.

The rearrangement links TRBV12-3 or TRBV12-4 to TRBJ1-5; D is ambiguous. Trimming pared 2 bases from V and 6 bases from J, leaving 5 bases between. The CDR3 contains 12 residues. The CDR3: CASSLSLQPQHF. The CDR3 DNA reads TGTGCCAGCAGTTTAAGCCTTCAGCCCCAGCATTTT.

V is TRBV6-5 and J is TRBJ1-2; TRBD1 agrees at 9 bases. Germline V gene data show CDR1 as MNHEY and CDR2 as SVGAGI. This CDR3 has 14 residues. Trimming at V came to 10 bases and at J to 5 bases, leaving 11 bases not matched to a gene. As DNA, the CDR3 is TGTGCCATCCTGACAGGGGGGATCGGGTATGGCTACACCTTC. It is translated as CAILTGGIGYGYTF.

The J gene is TRBJ2-1, the V gene TRBV14, with D uncertain. In germline, CDR1 is SGHDN, CDR2 FVKESK. The CDR3 is made up of 16 amino acids. Between the trimmed V and J ends, which lost 2 bases and 0 bases, there was a span of 11 bases. The DNA for the CDR3 is TGTGCCAGCAGCCAACGGAGAAGGAGCTCCTACAATGAGCAGTTCTTC. This codes for CASSQRRRSSYNEQFF.

The chain employs TRBV7-8 and TRBJ1-6; possible D gene TRBD1, 6 bases. The V gene lost 3 bases and the J gene lost 14 bases, with 17 bases spanning the gap. The CDR3 spans 14 residues. Germline V lookup: CDR1 SGHVS, CDR2 FQNEAQ. CDR3 in amino acids: CASSLTVRGGALHF. In DNA, the CDR3 is TGTGCCAGCAGCTTGACAGTCCGAGGGGGGGCCCTCCACTTT.

The V call is TRBV11-2, the J call TRBJ2-6; D is unresolved. There are 15 residues in the CDR3. Germline V gene lookup returns CDR1 SGHAT and CDR2 FQNNGV. Trimming shortened V by 3 bases and J by 0 bases, and 6 bases separated the two germline ends. CDR3 residues: CASSLTGSGANVLTF. In DNA, the CDR3 is TGTGCCAGCAGCTTGACGGGCTCTGGGGCCAACGTCCTGACTTTC.

CDR3 coding DNA: TGCGCCAGCAGCCAAACAGGGATTTTGGAATCTGGTGGGGCCAACGTCCTGACTTTC. As protein: CASSQTGILESGGANVLTF. The chain recombines TRBV4-1 with TRBJ2-6; perhaps TRBD1 as D (6 bases). This CDR3 is built from 19 residues. Deletions cut 2 bases from V and 3 bases from J, with 20 bases between. The germline V gene has CDR1 MGHRA and CDR2 YSYEKL.

The chain combines TRBV7-9 with TRBJ1-6; TRBD1 aligns across 9 bases. Germline-derived CDR1 and CDR2 are SEHNR and FQNEAQ (reference sequence). The CDR3 totals 16 residues. V gave up 4 bases and J gave up 8 bases; unmatched junction bases: 9. CDR3 in amino acids: CASSSKGQGDYSPLHF. CDR3 nucleotide sequence: TGTGCCAGCAGCTCAAAGGGACAGGGTGATTATTCACCCCTCCACTTT.

CDR3 loop: CAGGMLWANYGYTF. CDR3 coding DNA: TGCGCCGGGGGGATGCTTTGGGCTAACTATGGCTACACCTTC. The chain links TRBV10-1 to TRBJ1-2, with D perhaps TRBD1 (5 bases). V lost 11 bases and J lost 0, with 16 bases in between. In germline, CDR1 is WNHNN, CDR2 SYGVQD (reference sequence). CDR3 length: 14 amino acids.

The chain combines TRBV5-4 with TRBJ2-1; D call uncertain. The CDR3 consists of 13 residues. Germline loops: CDR1 SGHNT, CDR2 YYREEE (reference sequence). Trimming cost V 4 bases and J 5 bases, with 10 bases left between them. The CDR3 DNA follows: TGTGCCAGCAGCGTGGCTACCCACAATGAGCAGTTCTTC. Its translation: CASSVATHNEQFF.

This chain connects TRBV5-8 to TRBJ2-7, with 11 bases fitting TRBD2. The CDR3 is made up of 15 amino acids. After removal of 1 base from V and 4 bases from J, the junction contained 4 bases not matched to a gene. The V gene's germline CDR1 is SGHTS and CDR2 YDEGEE. CDR3 sequence: CASSLYLAGGYEQYF. Written as DNA, the CDR3 is TGTGCCAGCAGCTTGTACCTAGCGGGAGGTTACGAGCAGTACTTC.

The chain uses TRBV30 and TRBJ2-5, with 10 bases fitting TRBD2. CDR3 size: 16 residues. Germline V gives CDR1 GTSNPN, CDR2 SVGIG (reference sequence). V gave up 2 bases and J gave up 1 base; unmatched junction bases: 7. The CDR3 here is CAWSPWTSGIQETQYF. The DNA for the CDR3 is TGTGCCTGGAGTCCTTGGACTAGCGGAATCCAAGAGACCCAGTACTTC. The entire variable domain, with the rest obtained from reference TRBV30 and TRBJ2-5, is as follows: SQTIHQWPATLVQPVGSPLSLECTVEGTSNPNLYWYRQAAGRGLQLLFYSVGIGQISSEVPQNLSASRPQDRQFILSSKKLLLSDSGFYLCAWSPWTSGIQETQYFGPGTRLLVL.

DNA of the CDR3: TGTGCCAGCAGCTTAAACCCGGGACAGGGCTACAATGAGCAGTTCTTC. Protein sequence: CASSLNPGQGYNEQFF. V usage is TRBV7-3 and J usage is TRBJ2-1, with 9 bases identical to TRBD1. Trimming removed 1 base from V and 3 bases from J; junction bases left unmatched: 4. Germline-derived CDR1 and CDR2 are SGHTA and FQGTGA. The CDR3 has 16 amino acids.

The rearrangement links TRBV20-1 to TRBJ2-1; tentatively, D is TRBD2 (6 bases). The V end was cut by 3 bases, the J end by 5 bases, with 14 bases between. CDR3 length: 14 residues. Germline V gene lookup returns CDR1 DFQATT and CDR2 SNEGSKA (reference sequence). This CDR3 reads CSASWGSGDNEQFF. In DNA form, the CDR3 reads TGCAGTGCTAGTTGGGGTAGCGGTGACAATGAGCAGTTCTTC.

The chain links TRBV6-5 to TRBJ2-3, with TRBD2 matching 11 bases. The CDR3 runs to 15 residues. The germline CDR1 and CDR2 sequences are MNHEY and SVGAGI. The J segment lost 8 bases and the V segment lost 8 bases, leaving 12 bases of the junction unmatched. DNA of the CDR3: TGTGCCAGCCAAACCGGGACTAGCGGTTCGGGTACGCAGTATTTT. As protein: CASQTGTSGSGTQYF.

V gene TRBV6-5 combines with J gene TRBJ2-1; D possibly corresponds to TRBD1 (6 bases). The CDR3 loop spans 15 amino acids. V was trimmed by 6 bases and J by 0 bases, leaving 12 bases between them. The germline gives CDR1 MNHEY, CDR2 SVGAGI. The CDR3 is CASRGWTDSYNEQFF. Written as DNA, the CDR3 is TGTGCCAGCAGGGGGTGGACAGACTCCTACAATGAGCAGTTCTTC.

The count of this clone is one. V usage is TRBV25-1 and J usage is TRBJ2-1, with 12 positions matching TRBD2. In germline, CDR1 is MGHDK, CDR2 SYGVNS. CDR3 length: 17 amino acids. The J segment lost 4 bases and the V segment lost 4 bases, leaving 8 bases of the junction unmatched. In nucleotides, the CDR3 is TGTGCCAGCAGTGGGACTAGCGGGGTTCTTTCTTACAATGAGCAGTTCTTC. Protein sequence: CASSGTSGVLSYNEQFF.

The chain uses TRBV9 and TRBJ2-4, with D possibly TRBD2 on 5 matching bases. The V and J ends lost 2 bases and 5 bases respectively, with 11 bases between them. CDR1 and CDR2 (germline): SGDLS, YYNGEE. CDR3 length equals 14 residues. The CDR3 loop reads CASSVTFGENIQYF. The CDR3 DNA reads TGTGCCAGCAGCGTTACCTTCGGGGAAAACATTCAGTACTTC.

This chain's CDR3 is CASSSSGIYTGELFF. Written as DNA, the CDR3 is TGTGCCAGCAGTTCTAGCGGGATCTACACCGGGGAGCTGTTTTTT. The chain recombines TRBV28 with TRBJ2-2; 9 nucleotides align to TRBD2. This CDR3 has 15 amino acids. CDR1 is MDHEN, CDR2 SYDVKM, per germline. J lost 3 bases, V lost 4 bases, and 3 bases had no gene match.

The CDR3 DNA reads as TGTGCCAGCTCACCAAATCAGCGCACCGAGCAGTTCTTC. It codes for CASSPNQRTEQFF. The chain links TRBV18 to TRBJ2-1; no clear D gene. Germline CDR1 and CDR2: KGHSH and LQKENI. V was pared by 2 bases and J by 10 bases, with 12 bases between. The CDR3 has 13 amino acids.

This sequence joins TRBV25-1 and TRBJ1-1; D call uncertain. This CDR3 has 10 amino acids. The germline CDR1 and CDR2 sequences are MGHDK and SYGVNS. The V end was cut by 5 bases, the J end by 11 bases, with 9 bases between. CDR3 nucleotide sequence: TGTGCCAGCAGTAGGAGTGTCGCTTTCTTT. Amino acids: CASSRSVAFF. Full variable domain (rest looked up from reference TRBV25-1 and TRBJ1-1): EADIYQTPRYLVIGTGKKITLECSQTMGHDKMYWYQQDPGMELHLIHYSYGVNSTEKGDLSSESTVSRIRTEHFPLTLESARPSHTSQYLCASSRSVAFFGQGTRLTVV.

This sequence joins TRBV5-1 and TRBJ2-1, with TRBD2 identical over 10 bases. J was trimmed by 5 bases and V by 2 bases; bases with no gene match: 7. This CDR3 has 16 amino acids. Germline V CDR1 and CDR2: SGHRS, YFSETQ. CDR3 sequence: CASSFRSSGSNNEQFF. The CDR3 DNA reads as TGCGCCAGCAGCTTCCGGTCTAGCGGGAGCAACAATGAGCAGTTCTTC.

The rearrangement links TRBV14 to TRBJ2-1, with 13 positions matching TRBD2. Germline values: CDR1 SGHDN, CDR2 FVKESK. The CDR3 sequence is 16 residues long. Losses at the gene ends were 2 bases for V and 8 bases for J; bases not matched to a gene: 6. The CDR3 region has the DNA TGTGCCAGCAGCCAACCCGGACTAGCGGGAGAGGATGAGCAGTTCTTC. Residues: CASSQPGLAGEDEQFF.

This clone was seen repeatedly, ten times or more. The V gene is TRBV28, the J gene TRBJ1-2, with D uncertain. The CDR3 spans 11 residues. Germline V gene lookup returns CDR1 MDHEN and CDR2 SYDVKM. Trimming took 6 bases from V and 4 from J, leaving 6 bases between them. The CDR3 coding sequence is TGTGCCAGCAGCCTAACCTATGGCTACACCTTC. Its translation: CASSLTYGYTF.

The chain recombines TRBV9 with TRBJ1-3; TRBD1 might be the D (6 bases). V was trimmed by 3 bases and J by 0 bases, leaving 13 bases between them. The length of the CDR3 is 16 residues. CDR1 is SGDLS, CDR2 YYNGEE, per germline. The CDR3 spells CASSDGLQGSGNTIYF. The CDR3 DNA reads TGTGCCAGCAGCGACGGATTACAGGGCTCTGGAAACACCATATATTTT.

This chain links TRBV30 with TRBJ1-3; TRBD1 matches at 9 bases. The CDR3 is made up of 15 amino acids. CDR1 and CDR2 from the germline V gene are GTSNPN and SVGIG (reference sequence). Trimming removed 4 bases from V and 4 bases from J; junction bases left unmatched: 8. The CDR3 reads CAWIMGQGNGNTIYF. The CDR3 DNA sequence: TGTGCCTGGATTATGGGACAGGGAAACGGAAACACCATATATTTT.

The CDR3 protein is CASSYSTGRADTQYF. CDR3 DNA: TGTGCCAGCAGTTACTCGACAGGGCGGGCAGATACGCAGTATTTT. The chain carries TRBV6-6 and TRBJ2-3, with 7 bases matching TRBD1. The V gene's germline CDR1 is MNHNY and CDR2 SVGAGI (reference sequence). The CDR3 has 15 residues. J was trimmed by 4 bases and V by 0 bases; bases with no gene match: 4.

In DNA form, the CDR3 reads TGCGCCAGTAGAAGCACAGATTTGAACACTGAAGCTTTCTTT. Protein: CASRSTDLNTEAFF. The chain joins TRBV5-1 to TRBJ1-1; D call uncertain. The ends were cut back, 8 bases at V and 0 bases at J, with 14 bases in the middle. This CDR3 spans 14 amino acids. Germline loops: CDR1 SGHRS, CDR2 YFSETQ.